At least ten counts were recorded for the clone carrying this T cell receptor (beta chain). As yet, its antigen is unknown. The data belong to a study of T-cell reconstitution after alpha-beta-depleted transplantation in children. The germline CDR1 and CDR2 sequences are SGHDT and YYEEEE. This CDR3 is built from 16 residues. The V and J ends lost 4 bases and 3 bases respectively, with 18 bases between them. Overall study results and limits: Where alpha-beta T cells came from about two months after transplant was reportedly several hundred expanded graft clones. A year post-transplant, T-cell counts and diversity derived mostly from newly produced T cells. After transplant, high TCRbeta diversity at day 60 in some patients arose from surviving recipient T cells and thymic progenitors.

For TCRbeta, the library was prepared with unique molecular identifiers. TCRdb independently ran MiXCR on the PCR reads; one entry per CDR3 protein. This repertoire shows a few hundred thousand distinct CDR3 sequences, more than 9% found once; its top ten account for 20% to 30%. Sequences were derived from peripheral blood, sampled 180 days after TCRalphabeta/CD19-depleted stem cell transplant. This TCR derives from a male patient aged 2 to 9 who had a stem cell transplant for chronic granulomatous disease, so the T cells may come from the graft donor. The chain joins TRBV5-6 to TRBJ2-3, with a weak D call TRBD1 (5 bases). The CDR3 DNA is TGTGCCAGCAGCAGGACGACACAGGTTGGGACAGATACGCAGTATTTT. As protein: CASSRTTQVGTDTQYF. Full variable domain (missing parts from reference TRBV5-6 and TRBJ2-3): DAGVTQSPTHLIKTRGQQVTLRCSPKSGHDTVSWYQQALGQGPQFIFQYYEEEERQRGNFPDRFSGHQFPNYSSELNVNALLLGDSALYLCASSRTTQVGTDTQYFGPGTRLTVL.